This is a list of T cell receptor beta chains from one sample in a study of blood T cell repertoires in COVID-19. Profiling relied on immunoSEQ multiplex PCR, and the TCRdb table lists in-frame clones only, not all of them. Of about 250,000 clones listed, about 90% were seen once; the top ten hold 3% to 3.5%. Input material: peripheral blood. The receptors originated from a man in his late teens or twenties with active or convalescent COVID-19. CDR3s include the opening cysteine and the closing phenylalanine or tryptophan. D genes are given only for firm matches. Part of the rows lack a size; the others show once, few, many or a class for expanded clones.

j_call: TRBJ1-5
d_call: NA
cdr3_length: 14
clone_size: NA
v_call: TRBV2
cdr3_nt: TGTGCCAGCAGTGACGGGGTGACCAATCAGCCCCAGCATTTT
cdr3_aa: CASSDGVTNQPQHF

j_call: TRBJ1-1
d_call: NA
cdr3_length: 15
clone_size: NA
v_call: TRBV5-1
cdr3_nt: TGCGCCAGCAGCTACTTGACAGGACTGAACACTGAAGCTTTCTTT
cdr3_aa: CASSYLTGLNTEAFF

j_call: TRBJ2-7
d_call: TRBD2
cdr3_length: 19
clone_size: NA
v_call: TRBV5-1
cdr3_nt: TGCGCCAGCAGCTTGCGGGCGGGACTAGCGGGAGGTTGGGTCGACGAGCAGTACTTC
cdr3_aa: CASSLRAGLAGGWVDEQYF

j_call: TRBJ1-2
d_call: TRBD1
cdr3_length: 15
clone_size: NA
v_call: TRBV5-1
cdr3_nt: TGCGCCAGCGCAACCGGGACAGGAAATAACTATGGCTACACCTTC
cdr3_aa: CASATGTGNNYGYTF

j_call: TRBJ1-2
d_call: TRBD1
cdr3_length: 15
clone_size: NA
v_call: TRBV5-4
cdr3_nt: TGTGCCAGCAGCTTGGGGCAGGGGGCGGACTATGGCTACACCTTC
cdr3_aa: CASSLGQGADYGYTF

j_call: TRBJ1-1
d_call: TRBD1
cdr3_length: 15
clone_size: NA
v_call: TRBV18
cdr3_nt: TGTGCCAGCTCACCATCCGGGACAGCGAACACTGAAGCTTTCTTT
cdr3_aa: CASSPSGTANTEAFF

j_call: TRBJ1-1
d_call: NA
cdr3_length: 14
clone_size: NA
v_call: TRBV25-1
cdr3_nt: TGTGCCAGCAGACAGGGCAACAGGAACACTGAAGCTTTCTTT
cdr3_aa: CASRQGNRNTEAFF

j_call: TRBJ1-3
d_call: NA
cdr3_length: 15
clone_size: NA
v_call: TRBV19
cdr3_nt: TGTGCCAGTTCTGGCACGGGGAGGGTAAGGGACACCATATATTTT
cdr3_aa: CASSGTGRVRDTIYF

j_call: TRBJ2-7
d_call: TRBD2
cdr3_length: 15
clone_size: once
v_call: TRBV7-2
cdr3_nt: TGTGCCAGCAGCTTAGTTGGGACTAGCGTCTACGAGCAGTACTTC
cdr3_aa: CASSLVGTSVYEQYF

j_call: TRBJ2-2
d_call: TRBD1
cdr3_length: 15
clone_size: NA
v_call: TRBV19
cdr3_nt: TGTGCCAGTAGCGGGGACAGGGGAATCACCGGGGAGCTGTTTTTT
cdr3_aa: CASSGDRGITGELFF

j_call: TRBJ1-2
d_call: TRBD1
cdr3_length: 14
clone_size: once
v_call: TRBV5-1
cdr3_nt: TGCGCCAGCAGCTCCTCCGGGACAGAAAATGGCTACACCTTC
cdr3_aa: CASSSSGTENGYTF

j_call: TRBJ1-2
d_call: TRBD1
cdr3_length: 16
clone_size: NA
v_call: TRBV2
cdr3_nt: TGTGCCAGCAGTGACCAGGCGCAATACAGGGGCGGTGGCTACACCTTC
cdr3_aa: CASSDQAQYRGGGYTF

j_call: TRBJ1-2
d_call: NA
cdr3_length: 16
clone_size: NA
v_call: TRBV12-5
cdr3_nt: TGTGCTAGTGGTTTGGTTTTGGGGAGAGGACCTCATGGCTACACCTTC
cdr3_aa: CASGLVLGRGPHGYTF

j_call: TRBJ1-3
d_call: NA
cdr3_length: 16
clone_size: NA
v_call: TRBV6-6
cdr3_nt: TGTGCCAGCAGGCGGCGGCAGGGAAGCTCTGGAAACACCATATATTTT
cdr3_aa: CASRRRQGSSGNTIYF

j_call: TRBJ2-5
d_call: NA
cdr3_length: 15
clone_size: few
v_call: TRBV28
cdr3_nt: TGTGCCAGCAGTCCTTCATGGACAGTCAAAGAGACCCAGTACTTC
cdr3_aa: CASSPSWTVKETQYF

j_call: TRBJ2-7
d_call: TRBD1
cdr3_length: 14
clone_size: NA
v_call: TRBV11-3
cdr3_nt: TGTGCCAGCAGCCACCACGACAGGGGGGATGAGCAGTACTTC
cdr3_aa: CASSHHDRGDEQYF

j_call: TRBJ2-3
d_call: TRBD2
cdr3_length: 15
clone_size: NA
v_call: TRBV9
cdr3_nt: TGTGCCAGCAGCGCCCGACTAGCGGGGGCGGATACGCAGTATTTT
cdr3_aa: CASSARLAGADTQYF

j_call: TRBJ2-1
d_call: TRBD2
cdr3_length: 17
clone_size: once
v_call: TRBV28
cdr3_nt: TGTGCCAGCAGTTTACCTTCGGGAGCGGGAAGGCACAATGAGCAGTTCTTC
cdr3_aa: CASSLPSGAGRHNEQFF

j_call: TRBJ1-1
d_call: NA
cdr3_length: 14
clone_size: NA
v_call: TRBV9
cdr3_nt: TGTGCCAGCAGCCCCTACGGCGCACAGTGGGAAGCTTTCTTT
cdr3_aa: CASSPYGAQWEAFF

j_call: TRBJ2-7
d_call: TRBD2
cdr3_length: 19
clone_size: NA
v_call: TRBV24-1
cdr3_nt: TGTGCCACCAGTGATGGGGGACTAGCGGGGGGGCTGGCTACGTTGGAGCAGTACTTC
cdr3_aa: CATSDGGLAGGLATLEQYF

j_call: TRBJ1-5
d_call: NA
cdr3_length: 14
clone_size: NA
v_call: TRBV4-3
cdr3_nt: TGCGCCAGCAGCCAAGAACCATTCAGGCAGCCCCAGCATTTT
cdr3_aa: CASSQEPFRQPQHF

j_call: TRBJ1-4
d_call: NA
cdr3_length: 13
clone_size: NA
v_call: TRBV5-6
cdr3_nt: TGTGCCAGCAGCTTGGAGAGTAATGAAAAACTGTTTTTT
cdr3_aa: CASSLESNEKLFF

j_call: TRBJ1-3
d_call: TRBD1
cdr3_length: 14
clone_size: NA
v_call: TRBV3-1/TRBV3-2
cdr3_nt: TGTGCCAGCAGCCGACAGGGTTCGGAAAGCACCATATATTTT
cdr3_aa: CASSRQGSESTIYF

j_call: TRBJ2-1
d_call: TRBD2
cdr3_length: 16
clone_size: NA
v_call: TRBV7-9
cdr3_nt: TGTGCCAGCCAGGAGAGGGGCGGGAGGCGCGACAATGAGCAGTTCTTC
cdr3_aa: CASQERGGRRDNEQFF

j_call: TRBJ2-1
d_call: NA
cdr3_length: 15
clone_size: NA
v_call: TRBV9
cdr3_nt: TGTGCCAGCAGCGTAGCTCAGGGGCCGGGCAGTGAGCAGTTCTTC
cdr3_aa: CASSVAQGPGSEQFF

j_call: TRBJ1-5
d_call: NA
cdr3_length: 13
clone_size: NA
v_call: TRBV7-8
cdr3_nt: TGTGCCAGCAGCACCGACAGCTATCAGCCCCAGCATTTT
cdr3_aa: CASSTDSYQPQHF

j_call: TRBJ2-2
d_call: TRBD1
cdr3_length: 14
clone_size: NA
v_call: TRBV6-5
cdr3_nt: TGTGCCAGCAGGGGACAGCTCAACACCGGGGAGCTGTTTTTT
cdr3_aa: CASRGQLNTGELFF

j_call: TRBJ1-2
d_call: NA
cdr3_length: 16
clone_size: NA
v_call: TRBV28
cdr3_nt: TGTGCCAGCCAGAAATGGGGAGGGGGGTATGCCTATGGCTACACCTTC
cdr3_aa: CASQKWGGGYAYGYTF

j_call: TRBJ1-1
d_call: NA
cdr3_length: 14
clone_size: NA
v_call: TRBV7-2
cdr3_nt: TGTGCCAGCAGAATTCGGGAGGGGAACACTGAAGCTTTCTTT
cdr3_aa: CASRIREGNTEAFF

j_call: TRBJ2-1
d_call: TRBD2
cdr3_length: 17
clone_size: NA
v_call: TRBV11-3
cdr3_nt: TGTGCCAGCAGCAAGGGGGCCGGGACTAGCGTAAACAATGAGCAGTTCTTC
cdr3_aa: CASSKGAGTSVNNEQFF

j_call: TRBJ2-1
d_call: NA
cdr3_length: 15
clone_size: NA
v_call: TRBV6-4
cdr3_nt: TGTGCCAGTACCGCCCTAGTTAAGGAGGGGAATGAGCAGTTCTTC
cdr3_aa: CASTALVKEGNEQFF

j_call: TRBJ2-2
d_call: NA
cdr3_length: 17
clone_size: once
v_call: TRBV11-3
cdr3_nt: TGTGCCAGCAGCTTAGATGGGGGGAGACCGAACACCGGGGAGCTGTTTTTT
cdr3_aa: CASSLDGGRPNTGELFF

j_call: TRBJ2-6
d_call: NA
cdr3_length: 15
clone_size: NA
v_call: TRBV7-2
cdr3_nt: TGTGCCAGCAGCTTAGGACAGTCTGGGGCCAACGTCCTGACTTTC
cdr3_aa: CASSLGQSGANVLTF

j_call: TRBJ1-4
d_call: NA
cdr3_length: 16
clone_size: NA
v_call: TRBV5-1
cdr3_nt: TGCGCCAGCAGCTCAACAGGCGGGGGTTTTAATGAAAAACTGTTTTTT
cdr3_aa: CASSSTGGGFNEKLFF

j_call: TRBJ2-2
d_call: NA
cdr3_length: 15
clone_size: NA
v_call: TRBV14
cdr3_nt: TGTGCCAGCAGCCAAGATCTAGACAGCACCGGGGAGCTGTTTTTT
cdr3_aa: CASSQDLDSTGELFF

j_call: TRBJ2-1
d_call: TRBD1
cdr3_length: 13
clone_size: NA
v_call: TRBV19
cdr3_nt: TGTGCCAGTAGTTCCGGGACAGGGAATGAGCAGTTCTTC
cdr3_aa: CASSSGTGNEQFF

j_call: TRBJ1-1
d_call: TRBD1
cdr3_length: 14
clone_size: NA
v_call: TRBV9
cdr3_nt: TGTGCCAGCAGCGTAGACAGGGGGCACGGGGTAGCTTTCTTT
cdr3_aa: CASSVDRGHGVAFF

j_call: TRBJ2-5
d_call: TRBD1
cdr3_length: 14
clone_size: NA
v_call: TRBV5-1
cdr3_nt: TGCGCCAGCAGCTTGATAGGGGGCACAGAGACCCAGTACTTC
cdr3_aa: CASSLIGGTETQYF

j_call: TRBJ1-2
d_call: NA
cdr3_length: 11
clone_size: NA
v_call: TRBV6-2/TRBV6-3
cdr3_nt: TGTGCCAGCAGTTACCTAGATGGCTACACCTTC
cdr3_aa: CASSYLDGYTF